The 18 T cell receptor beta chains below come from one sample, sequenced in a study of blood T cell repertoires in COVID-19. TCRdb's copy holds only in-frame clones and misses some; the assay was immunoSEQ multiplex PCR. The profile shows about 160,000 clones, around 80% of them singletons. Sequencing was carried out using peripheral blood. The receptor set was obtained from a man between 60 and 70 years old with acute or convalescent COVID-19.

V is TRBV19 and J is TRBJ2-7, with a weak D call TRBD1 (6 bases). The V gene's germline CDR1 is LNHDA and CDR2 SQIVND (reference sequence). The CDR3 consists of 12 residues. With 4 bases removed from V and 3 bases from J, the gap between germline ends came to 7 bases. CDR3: CASSTDSYEQYF. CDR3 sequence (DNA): TGTGCCAGTAGTACGGACAGCTACGAGCAGTACTTC.

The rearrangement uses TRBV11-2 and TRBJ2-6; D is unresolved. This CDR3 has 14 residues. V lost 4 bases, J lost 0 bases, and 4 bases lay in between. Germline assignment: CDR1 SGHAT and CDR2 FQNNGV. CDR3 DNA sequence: TGTGCCAGCAGCTCAGGCTCTGGGGCCAACGTCCTGACTTTC. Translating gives CASSSGSGANVLTF.

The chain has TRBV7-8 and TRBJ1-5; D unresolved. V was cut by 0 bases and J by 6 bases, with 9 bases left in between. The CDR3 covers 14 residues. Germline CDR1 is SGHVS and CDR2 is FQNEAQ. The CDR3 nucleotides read TGTGCCAGCAGCTTAGCCGAGTTATCTCAGCCCCAGCATTTT. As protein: CASSLAELSQPQHF.

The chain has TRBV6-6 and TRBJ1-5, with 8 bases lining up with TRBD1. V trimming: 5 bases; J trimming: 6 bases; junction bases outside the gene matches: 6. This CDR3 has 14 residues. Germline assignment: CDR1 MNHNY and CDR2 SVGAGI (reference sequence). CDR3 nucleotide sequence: TGTGCCAGCAGTCCGACAGGGGTGGTTCAGCCCCAGCATTTT. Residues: CASSPTGVVQPQHF.

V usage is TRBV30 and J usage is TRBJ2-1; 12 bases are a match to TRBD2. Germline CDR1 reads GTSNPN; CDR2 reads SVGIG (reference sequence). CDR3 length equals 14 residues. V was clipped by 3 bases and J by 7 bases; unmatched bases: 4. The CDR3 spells CAWRTSGGRNEQFF. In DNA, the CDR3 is TGTGCCTGGAGGACTAGCGGGGGTAGGAATGAGCAGTTCTTC. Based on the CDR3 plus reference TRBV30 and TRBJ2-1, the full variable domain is SQTIHQWPATLVQPVGSPLSLECTVEGTSNPNLYWYRQAAGRGLQLLFYSVGIGQISSEVPQNLSASRPQDRQFILSSKKLLLSDSGFYLCAWRTSGGRNEQFFGPGTRLTVL.

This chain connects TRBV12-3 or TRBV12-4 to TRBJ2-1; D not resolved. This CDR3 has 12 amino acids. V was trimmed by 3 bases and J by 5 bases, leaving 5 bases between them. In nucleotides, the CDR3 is TGTGCCAGCAGTTTCCGGGACAATGAGCAGTTCTTC. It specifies CASSFRDNEQFF.

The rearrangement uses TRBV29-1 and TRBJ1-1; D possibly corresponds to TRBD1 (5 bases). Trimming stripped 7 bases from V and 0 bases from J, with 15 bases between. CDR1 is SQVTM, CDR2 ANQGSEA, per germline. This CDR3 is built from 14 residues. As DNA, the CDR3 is TGCAGCGCCAAACACCAGACAGTGAACACTGAAGCTTTCTTT. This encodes CSAKHQTVNTEAFF.

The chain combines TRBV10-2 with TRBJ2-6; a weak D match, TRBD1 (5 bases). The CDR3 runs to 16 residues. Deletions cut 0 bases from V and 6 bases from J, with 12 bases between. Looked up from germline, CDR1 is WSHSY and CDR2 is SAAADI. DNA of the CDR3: TGCGCCAGCAGTGAGTCTGAAGCAGGGTCGGCCAACGTCCTGACTTTC. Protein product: CASSESEAGSANVLTF.

The CDR3 region is CASSGLDRGYGYTF. The CDR3 DNA reads TGTGCCAGCAGCGGGTTAGACAGGGGATATGGCTACACCTTC. This sequence joins TRBV5-4 and TRBJ1-2, with TRBD1 matching 8 bases. The V gene's germline CDR1 is SGHNT and CDR2 YYREEE (reference sequence). V lost 4 bases and J lost 5; bases outside the gene matches: 7. The CDR3 totals 14 residues.

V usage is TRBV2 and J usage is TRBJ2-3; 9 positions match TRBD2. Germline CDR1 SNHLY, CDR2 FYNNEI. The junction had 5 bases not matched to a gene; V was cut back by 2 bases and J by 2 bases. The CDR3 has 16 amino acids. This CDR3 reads CASSELAGTNTDTQYF. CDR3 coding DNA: TGTGCCAGCAGTGAACTAGCGGGGACGAACACAGATACGCAGTATTTT.

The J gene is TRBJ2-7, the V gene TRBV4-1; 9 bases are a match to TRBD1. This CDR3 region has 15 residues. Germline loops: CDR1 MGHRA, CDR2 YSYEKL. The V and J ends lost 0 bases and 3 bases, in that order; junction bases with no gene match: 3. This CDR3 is CASSQDPGQGYEQYF. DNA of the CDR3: TGCGCCAGCAGCCAAGATCCGGGACAGGGCTACGAGCAGTACTTC.

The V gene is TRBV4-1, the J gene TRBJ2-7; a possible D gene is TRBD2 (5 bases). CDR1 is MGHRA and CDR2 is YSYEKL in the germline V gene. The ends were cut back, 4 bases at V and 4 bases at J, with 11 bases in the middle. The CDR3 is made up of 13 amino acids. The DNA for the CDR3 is TGCGCCAGCAGCCTCCAGTCGGGGTACGAGCAGTACTTC. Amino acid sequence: CASSLQSGYEQYF.

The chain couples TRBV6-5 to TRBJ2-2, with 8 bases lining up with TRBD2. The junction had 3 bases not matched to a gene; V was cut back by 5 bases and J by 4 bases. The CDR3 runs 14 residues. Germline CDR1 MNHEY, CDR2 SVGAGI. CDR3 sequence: CASSRGGITGELFF. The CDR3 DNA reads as TGTGCCAGCAGTCGCGGGGGGATCACCGGGGAGCTGTTTTTT.

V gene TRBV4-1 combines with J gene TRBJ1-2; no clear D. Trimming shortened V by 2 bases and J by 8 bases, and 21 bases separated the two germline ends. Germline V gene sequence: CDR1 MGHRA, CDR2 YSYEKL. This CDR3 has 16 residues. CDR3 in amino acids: CASSQTFGEMHLGYTF. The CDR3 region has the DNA TGCGCCAGCAGCCAAACCTTCGGAGAGATGCATCTGGGCTACACCTTC.

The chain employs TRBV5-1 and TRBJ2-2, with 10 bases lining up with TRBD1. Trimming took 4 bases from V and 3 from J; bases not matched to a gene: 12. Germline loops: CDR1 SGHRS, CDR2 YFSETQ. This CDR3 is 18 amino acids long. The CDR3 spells CASSPMAGTGVYTGELFF. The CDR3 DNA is TGCGCCAGCAGCCCTATGGCCGGGACAGGGGTTTACACCGGGGAGCTGTTTTTT.

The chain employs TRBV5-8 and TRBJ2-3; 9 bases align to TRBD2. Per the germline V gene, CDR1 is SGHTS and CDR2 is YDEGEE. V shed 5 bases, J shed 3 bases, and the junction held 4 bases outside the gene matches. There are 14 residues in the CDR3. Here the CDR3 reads CASRLSGGTDTQYF. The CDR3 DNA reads TGTGCCAGCAGGCTTAGCGGGGGAACAGATACGCAGTATTTT.

For the CDR3, the DNA is TGTGCCAGTAGTATAGGCGGGGCAGAGACCCAGTACTTC. Translated: CASSIGGAETQYF. This sequence joins TRBV19 and TRBJ2-5; D perhaps matches TRBD2 (6 bases). V dropped 1 base and J dropped 4 bases, with 7 bases sitting between them. The CDR3 has 13 residues. From germline, CDR1 is LNHDA and CDR2 SQIVND (reference sequence).

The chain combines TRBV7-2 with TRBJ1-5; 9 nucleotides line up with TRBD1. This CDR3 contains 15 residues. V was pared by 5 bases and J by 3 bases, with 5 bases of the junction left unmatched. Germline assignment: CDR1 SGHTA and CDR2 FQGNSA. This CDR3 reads CASSAGTGYNQPQHF. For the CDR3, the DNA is TGTGCCAGCAGCGCCGGGACAGGGTACAATCAGCCCCAGCATTTT.